This T cell receptor (beta chain) was sequenced for a study of patients and donors after allogeneic stem cell transplantation. Germline CDR1 is SGHTA and CDR2 is FQGNSA. Trimming removed 2 bases from V and 5 bases from J; junction bases left unmatched: 8. The CDR3 is 17 residues long. TCRdb recomputed calls from the RT-PCR reads with MiXCR, one row per CDR3 protein. The data contain approximately 250,000 distinct CDR3 sequences, around an eighth of them singletons. This clonotype was recorded at least ten times. This rearrangement joins TRBV7-2 to TRBJ2-3; TRBD2 agrees at 12 bases. This sequence was found in a human donor who was either an allogeneic HSCT recipient or a stem cell or donor lymphocyte infusion donor (not recorded which). It is not recorded whose cells these are; they may come from a transplant donor. The material sequenced was blood, either unsorted or a sorted T cell fraction (not recorded which). DNA of the CDR3: TGTGCCAGCAGCTTATTCCGACTAGCGGGGGATCAAGATACGCAGTATTTT. It yields the protein CASSLFRLAGDQDTQYF.